A selection of T cell receptor beta chains follows, all from one sample in a study of lymphopenia after photon versus proton radiotherapy. TCRdb's copy holds only in-frame clones and misses some; the assay was immunoSEQ multiplex PCR. The table lists around 24,000 clones, 75% to 90% of them singletons, with roughly 5.2% in the top ten. Source: peripheral blood, taken from a patient treated with photon-based radiotherapy. The receptors shown here come from a man between 25 and 39 years old with gastric cancer. Both conserved end residues are trimmed from each CDR3. Fields, in order: J gene, V gene, clone size, CDR3 protein. Some rows have no size entry. The others give once, few or many, or a class for an expanded clone.

>TRBJ2-5|TRBV6-1|NA
APGTGQETQY
>TRBJ1-3|TRBV4-3|NA
ASSQDSGQGGNTIY
>TRBJ1-1|TRBV14|NA
ASSLLGGGPTEAF
>TRBJ2-1|TRBV11-2|NA
ASSLERGFYNEQF
>TRBJ2-7|TRBV6-5|few
ASSLLAGGVREQY
>TRBJ2-1|TRBV5-5|once
ASSFRESSYNEQF
>TRBJ1-4|TRBV6-1|once
ASRLQGWDEKLF
>TRBJ2-1|TRBV6-1|NA
ASSAPGTGTVNEQF
>TRBJ2-6|TRBV7-9|NA
AALGGDLSGANVLT
>TRBJ2-2|TRBV2|NA
ASRERIQSGTGELF
>TRBJ1-2|TRBV14|few
ASSRNLEEYGYGYT
>TRBJ1-1|TRBV5-8|NA
ASSYGWGNTEAF
>TRBJ2-1|TRBV7-2|once
ASSLVGAGEYNEQF
>TRBJ2-2|TRBV28|NA
ASTFWTGDTGELF
>TRBJ2-3|TRBV9|NA
ASSVATALTSTDTQY
>TRBJ2-5|TRBV7-2|once
ASSLNPAETQY
>TRBJ2-1|TRBV7-9|NA
ASSLASGGNEQF
>TRBJ2-2|TRBV19|NA
ASSILLAGADTGELF
>TRBJ2-3|TRBV6-1|NA
ASSLGQGVLDTQY
>TRBJ2-1|TRBV5-1|NA
ASSLEGGWSFNNEQF
>TRBJ1-3|TRBV6-5|NA
ASSPEHMAGNTIY
>TRBJ2-5|TRBV28|NA
ASSLVMQGAETQY
>TRBJ2-3|TRBV6-5|NA
ASSPGLAGADTQY
>TRBJ2-1|TRBV6-1|NA
ASSRDSSYNEQF
>TRBJ1-2|TRBV10-3|few
AISENDNYGYT
>TRBJ2-5|TRBV5-1|NA
ASSLQETQY
>TRBJ1-3|TRBV5-5|NA
ASSSDRRSSGNTIY
>TRBJ2-1|TRBV11-3|NA
ASSLEQGGSSSYNEQF
>TRBJ1-2|TRBV7-9|NA
ASSLVEPNYGYT
>TRBJ1-4|TRBV19|NA
ASRVGDEKLF
>TRBJ2-5|TRBV19|NA
ASRSSGQETQY
>TRBJ2-1|TRBV2|NA
ASSESEQF
>TRBJ1-5|TRBV5-6|NA
ASSSGTGNVRPQH
>TRBJ2-3|TRBV7-9|NA
ASSTGSGDTDTQY
>TRBJ1-4|TRBV7-2|once
ASSLHRGDNEKLF
>TRBJ2-5|TRBV28|NA
ASSLLAGEGETQY
>TRBJ2-1|TRBV5-4|NA
ASSSAGGNYNEQF
>TRBJ2-1|TRBV4-1|NA
ASSQEGGLAEEQF
>TRBJ2-7|TRBV11-3|NA
ASSDSYEQY
>TRBJ1-1|TRBV7-2|NA
ASSLGTGNTEAF
>TRBJ2-1|TRBV6-1|NA
ASRGGQGAIGQF
>TRBJ2-5|TRBV5-6|NA
ASSQWTVQETQY
>TRBJ2-1|TRBV4-3|NA
ASSQDSASRHEQF
>TRBJ2-2|TRBV5-4|NA
ASSPGLQDTGELF
>TRBJ1-5|TRBV5-1|NA
ASSLEGRGPDQPQH
>TRBJ2-1|TRBV5-6|NA
ASIQGARGSYNEQF
>TRBJ2-5|TRBV10-3|NA
AISPGQGPRETQY
>TRBJ2-7|TRBV18|once
ASSRNPGPENEQY
>TRBJ2-1|TRBV19|few
ASQWAGEVNDEQF
>TRBJ2-7|TRBV29-1|NA
SVSGGPYEQY
>TRBJ2-3|TRBV4-3|NA
ASSQDWSDLGGNTQY
>TRBJ2-1|TRBV10-3|NA
AISEDGPNEQF